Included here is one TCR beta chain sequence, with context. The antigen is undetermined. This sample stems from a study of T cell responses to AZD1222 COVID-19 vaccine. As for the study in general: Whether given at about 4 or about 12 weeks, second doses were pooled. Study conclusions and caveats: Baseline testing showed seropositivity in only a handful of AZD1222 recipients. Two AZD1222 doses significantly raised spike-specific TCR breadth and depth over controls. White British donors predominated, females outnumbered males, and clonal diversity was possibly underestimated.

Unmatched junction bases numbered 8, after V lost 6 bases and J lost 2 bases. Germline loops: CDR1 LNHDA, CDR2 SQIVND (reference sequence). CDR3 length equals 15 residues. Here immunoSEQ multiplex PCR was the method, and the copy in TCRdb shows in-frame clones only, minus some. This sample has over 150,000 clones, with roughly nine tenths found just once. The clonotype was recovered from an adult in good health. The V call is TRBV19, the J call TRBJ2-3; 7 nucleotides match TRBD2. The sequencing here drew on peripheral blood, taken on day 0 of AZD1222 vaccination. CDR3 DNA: TGTGCCAGTAGGCAGACTAGCAGGATCACAGATACGCAGTATTTT. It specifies CASRQTSRITDTQYF.